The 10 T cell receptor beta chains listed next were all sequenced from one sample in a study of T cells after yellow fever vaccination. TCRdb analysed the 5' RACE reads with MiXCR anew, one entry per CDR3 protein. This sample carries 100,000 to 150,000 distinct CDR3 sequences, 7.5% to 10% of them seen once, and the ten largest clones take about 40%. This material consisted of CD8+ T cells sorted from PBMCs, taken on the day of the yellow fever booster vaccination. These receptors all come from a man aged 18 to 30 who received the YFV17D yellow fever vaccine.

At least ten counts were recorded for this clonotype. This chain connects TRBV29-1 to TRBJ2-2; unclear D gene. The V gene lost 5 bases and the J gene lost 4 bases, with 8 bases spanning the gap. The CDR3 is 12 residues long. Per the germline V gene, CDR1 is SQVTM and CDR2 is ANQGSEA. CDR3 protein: CSVPLGTGELFF. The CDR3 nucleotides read TGCAGCGTTCCACTTGGCACCGGGGAGCTGTTTTTT.

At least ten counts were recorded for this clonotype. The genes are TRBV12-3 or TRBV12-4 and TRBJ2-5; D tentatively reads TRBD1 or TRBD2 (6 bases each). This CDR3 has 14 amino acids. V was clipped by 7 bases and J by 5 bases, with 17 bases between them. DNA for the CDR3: TGTGCCAGCACAAAGGGGGGACCACGGGAGACCCAGTACTTC. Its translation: CASTKGGPRETQYF.

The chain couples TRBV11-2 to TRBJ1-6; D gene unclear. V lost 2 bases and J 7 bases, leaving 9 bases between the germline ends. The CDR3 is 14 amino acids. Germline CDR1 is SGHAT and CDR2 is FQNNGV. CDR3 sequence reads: CASSLNPTNSPLHF. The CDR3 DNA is TGTGCCAGCAGCTTAAATCCTACGAATTCACCCCTCCACTTT. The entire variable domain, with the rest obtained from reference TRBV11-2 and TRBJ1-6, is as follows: EAGVAQSPRYKIIEKRQSVAFWCNPISGHATLYWYQQILGQGPKLLIQFQNNGVVDDSQLPKDRFSAERLKGVDSTLKIQPAKLEDSAVYLCASSLNPTNSPLHFGNGTRLTVT.

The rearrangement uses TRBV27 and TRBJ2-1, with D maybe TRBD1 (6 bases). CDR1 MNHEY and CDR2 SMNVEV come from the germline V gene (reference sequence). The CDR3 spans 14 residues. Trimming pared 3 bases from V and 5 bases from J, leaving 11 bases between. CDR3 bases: TGTGCCAGCAGTTTCGTTGGGACAAACAATGAGCAGTTCTTC. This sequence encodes CASSFVGTNNEQFF.

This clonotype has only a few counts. CDR3 residues: CASSVETSPRETQYF. The DNA for the CDR3 is TGTGCCAGCAGCGTGGAGACTAGTCCCAGAGAGACCCAGTACTTC. V is TRBV5-6 and J is TRBJ2-5, with D tentatively TRBD2 (6 bases). The germline V and J ends were trimmed by 4 bases and 4 bases, with 17 bases remaining between them. This CDR3 spans 15 amino acids. Looked up from germline, CDR1 is SGHDT and CDR2 is YYEEEE.

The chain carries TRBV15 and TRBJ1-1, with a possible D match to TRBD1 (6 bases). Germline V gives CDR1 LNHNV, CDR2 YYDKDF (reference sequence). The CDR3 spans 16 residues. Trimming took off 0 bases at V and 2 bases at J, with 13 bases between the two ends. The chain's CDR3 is CATSRDLTGRNTEAFF. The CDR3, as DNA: TGTGCCACCAGCAGAGATCTGACAGGCCGAAACACTGAAGCTTTCTTT.

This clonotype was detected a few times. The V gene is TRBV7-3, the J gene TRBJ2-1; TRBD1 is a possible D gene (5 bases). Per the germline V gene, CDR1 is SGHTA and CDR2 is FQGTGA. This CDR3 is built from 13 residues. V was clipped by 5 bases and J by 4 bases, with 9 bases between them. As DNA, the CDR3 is TGTGCCAGCAGCCCCCAGGGATACAATGAGCAGTTCTTC. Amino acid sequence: CASSPQGYNEQFF.

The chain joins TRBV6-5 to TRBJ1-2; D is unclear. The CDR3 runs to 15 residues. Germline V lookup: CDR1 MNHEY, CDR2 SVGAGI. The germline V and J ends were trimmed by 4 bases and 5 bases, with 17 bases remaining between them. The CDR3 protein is CASSSDPPRKYGYTF. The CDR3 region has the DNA TGTGCCAGCAGTTCGGACCCTCCGAGGAAGTATGGCTACACCTTC.

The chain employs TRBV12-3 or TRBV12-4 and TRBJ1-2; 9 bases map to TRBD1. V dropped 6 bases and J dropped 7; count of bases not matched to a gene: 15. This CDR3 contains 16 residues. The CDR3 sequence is CASSVQPGQGMAGYTF. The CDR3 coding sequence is TGTGCCAGCAGCGTGCAACCCGGACAGGGGATGGCTGGCTACACCTTC.

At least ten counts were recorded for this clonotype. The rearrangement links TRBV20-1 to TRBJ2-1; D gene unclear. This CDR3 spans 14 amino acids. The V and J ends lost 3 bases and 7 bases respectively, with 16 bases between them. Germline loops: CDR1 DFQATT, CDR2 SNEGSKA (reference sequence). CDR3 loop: CSASLAPYGNEQFF. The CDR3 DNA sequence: TGCAGTGCTAGTCTGGCACCTTACGGGAATGAGCAGTTCTTC.